This TCR beta chain was sequenced for a study of T cells in localized non-small cell lung cancer. Whole-study results and caveats: Patients showing higher blood T cell density tended to see longer overall survival. Uninvolved nearby lung showed the greatest T cell clonality, exceeding that found in tumor. Adjacent lung had a median approximately 57 of the 100 largest tumor clones.

Using immunoSEQ multiplex PCR, the repertoire was profiled, and TCRdb retains in-frame clones only, with some absent. The repertoire holds tens of thousands of clones, with around 88% as singletons. This clone has just a few counts. Its antigen remains unidentified. Sequences were derived from peripheral blood, sampled before any cancer treatment. This TCR derives from a woman aged 35-75 years with stage I lung adenocarcinoma.

This chain's CDR3 is CASSSQTGQSYGYTF. The CDR3 DNA reads as TGTGCCAGCAGCTCCCAAACGGGACAGAGCTATGGCTACACCTTC. The rearrangement uses TRBV7-8 and TRBJ1-2; 7 nucleotides match TRBD1. Germline V lookup: CDR1 SGHVS, CDR2 FQNEAQ. Trimming took 4 bases from V and 4 from J; bases not matched to a gene: 9. This CDR3 region has 15 residues.